The rows below give T cell receptor beta chains drawn from one sample of a study of T cells after yellow fever vaccination. TCRdb redid the calling of the 5' RACE reads with MiXCR, one entry per CDR3 protein. This table has under 250,000 distinct CDR3 sequences, approximately 3.3% appearing once. Material: CD4+ T cells sorted from PBMCs, obtained 10 days after the yellow fever booster vaccination. The receptor source for this set is a man aged 18-30 years who received the YFV17D yellow fever vaccine. CDR3s include the opening cysteine and the closing phenylalanine or tryptophan.

CDR3 protein,V gene,J gene
CASRAGHNTGWELFF,TRBV5-1,TRBJ1-4
CASSASRWTAGELFF,TRBV6-5,TRBJ2-2
CASSQLPTGDNEQFF,TRBV4-1,TRBJ2-1
CASSPGTRREQYF,TRBV7-2,TRBJ2-7
CASSKRDSSNEKLFF,TRBV7-9,TRBJ1-4
CASRGGNEKLFF,TRBV28,TRBJ1-4
CASSQTRTGPRGTEAFF,TRBV3-1,TRBJ1-1
CASSSLGGETQYF,TRBV6-2/TRBV6-3,TRBJ2-5
CASSGAPRVSTDTQYF,TRBV12-3/TRBV12-4,TRBJ2-3
CASSLQGTDTQYF,TRBV7-8,TRBJ2-3
CASSLTGSHTEAFF,TRBV11-2,TRBJ1-1
CASSIDRERGVYNEQFF,TRBV19,TRBJ2-1
CASSRTLGRPYGYTF,TRBV4-2,TRBJ1-2
CASSQDHLAGDEQFF,TRBV3-1,TRBJ2-1
CAWNREETQYF,TRBV30,TRBJ2-5
CASSLAGLSTDTQYF,TRBV5-1,TRBJ2-3
CATSGRDTGELFF,TRBV24-1,TRBJ2-2
CASSATGGYGNQPQHF,TRBV27,TRBJ1-5
CASSSRLAGGTYEQYF,TRBV12-3/TRBV12-4,TRBJ2-7